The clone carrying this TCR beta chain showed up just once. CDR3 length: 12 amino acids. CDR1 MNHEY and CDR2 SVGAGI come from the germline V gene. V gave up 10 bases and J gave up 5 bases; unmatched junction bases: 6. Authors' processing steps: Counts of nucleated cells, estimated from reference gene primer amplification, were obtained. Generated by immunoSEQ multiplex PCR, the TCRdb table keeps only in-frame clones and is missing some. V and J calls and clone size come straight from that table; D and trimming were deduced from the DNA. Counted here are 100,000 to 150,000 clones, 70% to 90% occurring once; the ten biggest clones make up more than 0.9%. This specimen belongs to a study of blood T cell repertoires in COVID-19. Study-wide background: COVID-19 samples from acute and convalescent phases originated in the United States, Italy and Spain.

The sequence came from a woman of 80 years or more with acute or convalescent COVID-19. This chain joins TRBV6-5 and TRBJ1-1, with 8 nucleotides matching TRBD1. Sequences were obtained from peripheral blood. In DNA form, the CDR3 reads TGTGCCATCGGAACAGGGGGGACTGAAGCTTTCTTT. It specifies CAIGTGGTEAFF.